These 18 T cell receptor beta chains were all obtained from the same sample, sequenced in a study of T cell responses to AZD1222 COVID-19 vaccine. The repertoire was sequenced with immunoSEQ multiplex PCR; TCRdb's copy has only in-frame clones and lacks some. Among tens of thousands of clones listed, 85% to 90% were seen once. Sequenced material: peripheral blood, taken on day 0 of AZD1222 vaccination. These receptors were obtained from an adult in good health.

The chain uses TRBV19 and TRBJ1-5; D remains unclear. With 7 bases removed from V and 0 bases from J, the gap between germline ends came to 10 bases. The CDR3 sequence is 14 residues long. Germline-derived CDR1 and CDR2 are LNHDA and SQIVND (reference sequence). The CDR3 loop reads CASNLWASNQPQHF. CDR3 DNA sequence: TGTGCCAGTAACCTTTGGGCTAGCAATCAGCCCCAGCATTTT.

There are a few counts of this clone. V usage is TRBV3-1 (or the pseudogene TRBV3-2) and J usage is TRBJ1-6; unclear D gene. Germline assignment: CDR1 LGHDT and CDR2 YNNKEL (reference sequence). Trimming took off 6 bases at V and 8 bases at J, with 17 bases between the two ends. CDR3 size: 15 residues. DNA of the CDR3: TGTGCCAGCAGACCCGATGTGGGGTTTTATTCACCCCTCCACTTT. This translates into CASRPDVGFYSPLHF.

The rearrangement joins TRBV5-8 to TRBJ1-5; D unclear. The CDR3 extends over 12 amino acids. Germline CDR1 and CDR2: SGHTS and YDEGEE. The germline V and J ends were trimmed by 0 bases and 7 bases, with 5 bases remaining between them. The CDR3 protein is CASSLARQPQHF. Here the CDR3 DNA reads TGTGCCAGCAGCTTGGCCAGACAGCCCCAGCATTTT.

This chain connects TRBV18 to TRBJ2-1; tentatively, D is TRBD2 (6 bases). There are 14 residues in the CDR3. The V end lost 2 bases, the J end lost 8 bases, and 13 bases lay between the germline ends. Germline CDR1 reads KGHSH; CDR2 reads LQKENI. DNA of the CDR3: TGTGCCAGCTCACCAAGAGGGACTGGCGATGAGCAGTTCTTC. Encoded protein: CASSPRGTGDEQFF.

This sequence joins TRBV19 and TRBJ2-5, with D possibly being TRBD2 (6 bases). Between the trimmed V and J ends, which lost 8 bases and 4 bases, there was a span of 14 bases. Germline CDR1 and CDR2: LNHDA and SQIVND (reference sequence). CDR3 length: 13 residues. The CDR3 sequence is CASARRGAETQYF. As DNA, the CDR3 is TGTGCCAGTGCACGGCGGGGCGCAGAGACCCAGTACTTC.

For this clone: This sample includes further DNA sequences coding for the same CDR3. V gene TRBV5-1 combines with J gene TRBJ2-1, with D perhaps TRBD1 or TRBD2 (5 bases each). Deletions cut 0 bases from V and 2 bases from J, with 9 bases between. CDR1 is SGHRS, CDR2 YFSETQ, per germline. CDR3 length: 15 residues. DNA for the CDR3: TGCGCCAGCAGCTTGGTCGGGGACCCCTACAATGAGCAGTTCTTC. Translating it yields CASSLVGDPYNEQFF.

The V call is TRBV20-1, the J call TRBJ1-2; weak D call: TRBD1 (6 bases). The V gene's germline CDR1 is DFQATT and CDR2 SNEGSKA (reference sequence). V was pared by 3 bases and J by 3 bases, with 11 bases between. The length of the CDR3 is 13 residues. CDR3 sequence: CSASRGSDYGYTF. In DNA, the CDR3 is TGCAGTGCTAGTAGGGGGAGCGACTATGGCTACACCTTC.

The chain uses TRBV2 and TRBJ2-4; 7 bases align to TRBD1. The V gene's germline CDR1 is SNHLY and CDR2 FYNNEI. The CDR3 runs to 14 residues. The J segment lost 6 bases and the V segment lost 5 bases, leaving 7 bases of the junction unmatched. The CDR3 nucleotides read TGTGCCAGCAGTCACGGGACAGAAAGAAACATTCAGTACTTC. Its translation is CASSHGTERNIQYF.

V gene TRBV24-1 combines with J gene TRBJ2-7, with D possibly called TRBD1 or TRBD2 (5 bases each). Germline V lookup: CDR1 KGHDR, CDR2 SFDVKD. V was cut by 4 bases and J by 2 bases, with 11 bases left in between. CDR3 length: 14 amino acids. CDR3 amino acids: CATSDRDRTYEQYF. The DNA for the CDR3 is TGTGCCACCAGTGACCGGGACCGAACCTACGAGCAGTACTTC.

V gene TRBV18 combines with J gene TRBJ2-2, with no clear D. V dropped 1 base and J dropped 1 base, with 10 bases sitting between them. This CDR3 is 16 amino acids long. The germline V gene encodes CDR1 KGHSH and CDR2 LQKENI. The CDR3 sequence: CASSPLRGENTGELFF. The CDR3 bases are TGTGCCAGCTCACCACTCCGCGGAGAGAACACCGGGGAGCTGTTTTTT.

V gene TRBV5-4 combines with J gene TRBJ2-3; D is perhaps TRBD2 (6 bases). Germline V CDR1 and CDR2: SGHNT, YYREEE (reference sequence). CDR3 size: 14 residues. The V gene lost 3 bases and the J gene lost 3 bases, with 11 bases spanning the gap. CDR3 sequence reads: CASSWLASTDTQYF. DNA of the CDR3: TGTGCCAGCAGCTGGCTAGCGTCTACAGATACGCAGTATTTT.

This clone was found once. The chain combines TRBV14 with TRBJ2-3; 7 nucleotides agree with TRBD1. V lost 4 bases to trimming and J lost 1 base; unmatched junction nucleotides: 5. The CDR3 consists of 15 residues. Per germline, CDR1 SGHDN and CDR2 FVKESK. This chain's CDR3 is CASSPDRVGTDTQYF. The DNA for the CDR3 is TGTGCCAGCAGCCCCGACAGGGTCGGCACAGATACGCAGTATTTT.

The rearrangement joins TRBV2 to TRBJ2-5, with D possibly TRBD2 on 5 matching bases. V was cut by 3 bases and J by 8 bases, with 16 bases left in between. The CDR3 is 14 amino acids. Per germline, CDR1 SNHLY and CDR2 FYNNEI. The CDR3 DNA reads TGTGCCAGCAGTGACAAGCGGAGTCTAGGAACCCAGTACTTC. This translates into CASSDKRSLGTQYF.

The V call is TRBV27, the J call TRBJ1-5; unclear D gene. The V and J ends lost 5 bases and 4 bases respectively, with 18 bases between them. Germline V gene sequence: CDR1 MNHEY, CDR2 SMNVEV (reference sequence). This CDR3 is built from 16 residues. For the CDR3, the DNA is TGTGCCAGCAGTCCTCTGGCGAGTCTCCCTAATCAGCCCCAGCATTTT. Protein sequence: CASSPLASLPNQPQHF.

This clone was recorded a few times. The gene calls are TRBV19 and TRBJ2-1; 9 bases align to TRBD1. The junction had 7 bases not matched to a gene; V was cut back by 3 bases and J by 1 base. Germline V CDR1 and CDR2: LNHDA, SQIVND (reference sequence). This CDR3 is 17 amino acids long. The CDR3 protein is CASSIQGQGRSYNEQFF. In DNA, the CDR3 is TGTGCCAGTAGTATTCAAGGACAGGGGAGGTCCTACAATGAGCAGTTCTTC.

The CDR3 DNA is TGTGCCAGCAGTGTTGACAGGGCTCCTCAGCCCCAGCATTTT. This translates into CASSVDRAPQPQHF. The genes are TRBV2 and TRBJ1-5; 7 nucleotides line up with TRBD1. V lost 4 bases to trimming and J lost 6 bases; unmatched junction nucleotides: 6. This CDR3 is 14 amino acids long. The germline V gene has CDR1 SNHLY and CDR2 FYNNEI.

The chain combines TRBV11-2 with TRBJ1-5; D is possibly TRBD1 (6 bases). Trimming removed 1 base at V and 1 base at J, with 17 bases between. The CDR3 spans 18 residues. Germline lookup yields CDR1 SGHAT and CDR2 FQNNGV. The CDR3 bases are TGTGCCAGCAGCTTAGTCCCTGGTCCCAGGGGAAGCAATCAGCCCCAGCATTTT. Protein: CASSLVPGPRGSNQPQHF.

This chain uses TRBV5-6 with TRBJ1-6, with TRBD1 matching over 11 bases. This CDR3 contains 18 residues. The germline CDR1 and CDR2 sequences are SGHDT and YYEEEE. Trimming cost V 4 bases and J 1 base; bases outside gene matches: 7. The CDR3: CASSPKGQGASYNSPLHF. The CDR3, as DNA: TGTGCCAGCAGCCCTAAAGGACAGGGGGCATCCTATAATTCACCCCTCCACTTT.